This T cell receptor beta chain comes out of a study of blood T cell repertoires in COVID-19. On the study more broadly: Spain, Italy and the United States supplied samples that represented acute and convalescent COVID-19.

In the original workflow: Reference gene primer amplification yielded estimated nucleated cell counts. Profiling relied on immunoSEQ multiplex PCR, and the TCRdb table lists in-frame clones only, not all of them. The V and J calls and clone size are taken from that table; D and trimming were inferred from the DNA. The profile shows about 94,000 clones, 80% of them singletons. This receptor was obtained from a human donor in a cohort sampled during active COVID-19. Sequencing was done on a sample of peripheral blood.

The DNA for the CDR3 is TGTGCCAGCTGGCAAGACGGGGGAAACACCATATATTTT. As protein: CASWQDGGNTIYF. J is TRBJ1-3 and V is TRBV6-5, with D unclear. The germline V gene has CDR1 MNHEY and CDR2 SVGAGI. V lost 8 bases and J 4 bases, leaving 12 bases between the germline ends. The CDR3 consists of 13 residues.